This TCR beta chain emerged from a study of blood T cells in healthy people across ages. Individuals who donated were healthy Caucasians from Russia aged roughly 6 to 90. Researchers collected about 10 milliliters of peripheral blood from every single donor. The CDR3 has 15 amino acids. The ends lost 4 bases at V and 0 bases at J; junction bases unmatched: 4. Germline values: CDR1 MNHEY, CDR2 SVGAGI. The authors ran a second PCR of 7 to 11 cycles using a sample-barcoded 5' primer and a J-beta primer mix. A single record per CDR3 protein comes from TCRdb applying MiXCR to the 5' RACE reads. The sample holds about 280,000 distinct CDR3 sequences, 25% to 30% seen once. This clonotype was seen many times.

Sequenced sample: blood. The sequence was collected from a woman between 70 and 85 years old in good health. V is TRBV6-5 and J is TRBJ2-7; the match to TRBD2 covers 9 bases. DNA of the CDR3: TGTGCCAGCAGTTTTAGCGGGAGCACCTCCTACGAGCAGTACTTC. As protein: CASSFSGSTSYEQYF.